This TCR beta chain emerged from a study of PD-1 blockade in mismatch repair-deficient tumors. Study overall: All were previously treated, progressing patients with 12 mismatch repair-deficient cancer types.

Regarding the study as a whole: After pembrolizumab, tumor-resident clones rose rapidly, then generally contracted before radiologic responses.

The protocol was immunoSEQ multiplex PCR, while the TCRdb copy is restricted to in-frame clones and leaves out a portion. This sample has 100,000 to 150,000 clones, with more than 70% found just once. All patients were mismatch repair deficient, assessed by either PCR or immunohistochemistry. Three pembrolizumab responders had their TCRs sequenced. Trimming at V came to 7 bases and at J to 8 bases, leaving 4 bases not matched to a gene. Per germline, CDR1 ENHRY and CDR2 SYGVKD. The CDR3 totals 12 residues. Of note for this clone: Its specificity is unknown.

The rearrangement uses TRBV10-3 and TRBJ1-2, with 10 bases aligning to TRBD1. Specimen: peripheral blood, collected approximately 71 weeks after starting pembrolizumab. The clonotype was recovered from an adult with mismatch repair-deficient cancer. CDR3 sequence (DNA): TGTGCCATCACGGGACAGGGGTTCGGCTACACCTTC. This sequence encodes CAITGQGFGYTF.